The table lists the clone carrying this TCR beta chain with many counts. Its antigen remains unknown. This entry is derived from a study of regulatory T cells in long-lasting Graves disease. Study details: Recently diagnosed Graves' patients had received antithyroid drugs for under 3 months. General observations from the study: TRBV28, TRBJ1-2 and TRBJ2-5 were segments that persistent disease favored.

Germline loops: CDR1 SEHNR, CDR2 FQNEAQ (reference sequence). This CDR3 contains 15 residues. Germline trimming cut 2 bases from V and 1 base from J; bases unmatched to any gene: 2. Researchers made TCR beta libraries by using iRepertoire HTBI primers and running Arm-PCR on CDR3 regions. TCRdb reprocessed the multiplex PCR reads via MiXCR and lists one record per CDR3 protein. The sample carries roughly 440,000 distinct CDR3 sequences, around 15% recorded once. Described time point: newly diagnosed GD, antithyroid drugs for less than 3 months. PBMC RNA served as the TCR library source. The data were also submitted as part of a second study, on T cells in Graves' hyperthyroidism and ophthalmopathy.

Material: peripheral blood mononuclear cells (PBMCs), obtained at new diagnosis, from a patient treated with antithyroid drugs. This sequence joins TRBV7-9 and TRBJ2-5, with 9 bases fitting TRBD1. This TCR was sampled from a woman under 30 with Graves disease. CDR3 nucleotides: TGTGCCAGCAGCTTATCGACAGGGGGCCAAGAGACCCAGTACTTC. This sequence encodes CASSLSTGGQETQYF.